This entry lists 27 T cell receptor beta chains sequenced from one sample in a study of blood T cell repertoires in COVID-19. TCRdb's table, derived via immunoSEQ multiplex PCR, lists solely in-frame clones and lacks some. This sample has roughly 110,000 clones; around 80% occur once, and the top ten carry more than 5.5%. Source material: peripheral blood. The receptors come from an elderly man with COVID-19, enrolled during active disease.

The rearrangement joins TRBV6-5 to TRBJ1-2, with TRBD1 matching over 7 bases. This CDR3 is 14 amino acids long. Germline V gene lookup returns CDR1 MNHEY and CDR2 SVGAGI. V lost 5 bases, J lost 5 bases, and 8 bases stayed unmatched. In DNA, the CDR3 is TGTGCCAGCAGTCCCGGGACAGCTGATTATGGCTACACCTTC. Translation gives CASSPGTADYGYTF.

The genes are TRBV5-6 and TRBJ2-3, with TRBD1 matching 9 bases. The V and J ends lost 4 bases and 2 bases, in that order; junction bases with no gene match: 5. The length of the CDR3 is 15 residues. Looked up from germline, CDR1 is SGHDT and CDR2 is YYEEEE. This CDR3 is CASSLDRGYTDTQYF. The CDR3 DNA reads TGTGCCAGCAGCCTGGACAGGGGATACACAGATACGCAGTATTTT.

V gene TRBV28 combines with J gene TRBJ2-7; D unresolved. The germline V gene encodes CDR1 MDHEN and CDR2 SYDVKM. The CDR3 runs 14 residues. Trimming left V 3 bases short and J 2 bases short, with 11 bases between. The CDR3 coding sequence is TGTGCCAGCAGTTTTGAGACACCCACCTACGAGCAGTACTTC. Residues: CASSFETPTYEQYF. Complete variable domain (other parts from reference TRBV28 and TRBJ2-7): DVKVTQSSRYLVKRTGEKVFLECVQDMDHENMFWYRQDPGLGLRLIYFSYDVKMKEKGDIPEGYSVSREKKERFSLILESASTNQTSMYLCASSFETPTYEQYFGPGTRLTVT.

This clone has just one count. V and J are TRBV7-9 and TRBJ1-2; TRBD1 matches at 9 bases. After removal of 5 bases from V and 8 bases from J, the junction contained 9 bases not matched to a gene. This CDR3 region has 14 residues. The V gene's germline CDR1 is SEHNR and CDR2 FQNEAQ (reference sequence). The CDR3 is CASSPGQGMEGYTF. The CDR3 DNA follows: TGTGCCAGCAGCCCGGGACAGGGAATGGAAGGCTACACCTTC. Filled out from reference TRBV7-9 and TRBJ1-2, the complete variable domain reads DTGVSQNPRHKITKRGQNVTFRCDPISEHNRLYWYRQTLGQGPEFLTYFQNEAQLEKSRLLSDRFSAERPKGSFSTLEIQRTEQGDSAMYLCASSPGQGMEGYTFGSGTRLTVV.

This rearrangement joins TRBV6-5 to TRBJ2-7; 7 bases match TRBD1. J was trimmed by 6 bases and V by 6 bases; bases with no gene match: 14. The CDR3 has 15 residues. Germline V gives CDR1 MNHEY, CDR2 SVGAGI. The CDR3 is CASSATGPFVIEQYF. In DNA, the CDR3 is TGTGCCAGCAGCGCGACAGGGCCCTTTGTTATCGAGCAGTACTTC.

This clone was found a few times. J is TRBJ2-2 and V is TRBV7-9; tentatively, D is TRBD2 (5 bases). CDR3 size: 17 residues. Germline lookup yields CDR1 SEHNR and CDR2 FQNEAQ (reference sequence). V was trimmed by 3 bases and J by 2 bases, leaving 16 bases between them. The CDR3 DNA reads TGTGCCAGCAGCTTGGCCTCAACGGGATTAAACACCGGGGAGCTGTTTTTT. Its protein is CASSLASTGLNTGELFF. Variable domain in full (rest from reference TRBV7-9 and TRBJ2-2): DTGVSQNPRHKITKRGQNVTFRCDPISEHNRLYWYRQTLGQGPEFLTYFQNEAQLEKSRLLSDRFSAERPKGSFSTLEIQRTEQGDSAMYLCASSLASTGLNTGELFFGEGSRLTVL.

This chain's CDR3 is CASSRLQGAGYGYTF. The CDR3 DNA follows: TGTGCCAGTAGTCGGTTACAGGGGGCAGGCTATGGCTACACCTTC. The rearrangement links TRBV19 to TRBJ1-2; 9 nucleotides line up with TRBD1. CDR3 size: 15 residues. Germline assignment: CDR1 LNHDA and CDR2 SQIVND (reference sequence). V lost 5 bases and J lost 4; bases outside the gene matches: 8.

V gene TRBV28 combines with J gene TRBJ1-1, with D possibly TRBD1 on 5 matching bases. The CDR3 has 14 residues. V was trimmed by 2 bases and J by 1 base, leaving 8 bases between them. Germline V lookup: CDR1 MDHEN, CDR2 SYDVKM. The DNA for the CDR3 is TGTGCCAGCAGTTTACCCACAGGGAACACTGAAGCTTTCTTT. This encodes CASSLPTGNTEAFF.

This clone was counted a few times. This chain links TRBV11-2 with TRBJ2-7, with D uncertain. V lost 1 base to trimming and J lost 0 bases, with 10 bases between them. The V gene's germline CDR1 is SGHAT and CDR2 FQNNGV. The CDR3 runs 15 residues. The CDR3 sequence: CASSLGADSSYEQYF. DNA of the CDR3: TGTGCCAGCAGCTTAGGGGCTGATAGCTCCTACGAGCAGTACTTC.

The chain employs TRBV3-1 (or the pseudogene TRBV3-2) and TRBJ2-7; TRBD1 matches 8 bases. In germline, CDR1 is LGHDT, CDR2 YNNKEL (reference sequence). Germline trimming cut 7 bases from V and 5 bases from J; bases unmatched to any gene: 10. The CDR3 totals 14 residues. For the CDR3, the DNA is TGTGCCAGCAACCCAGGGGGCGCGGGCCACGAGCAGTACTTC. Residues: CASNPGGAGHEQYF.

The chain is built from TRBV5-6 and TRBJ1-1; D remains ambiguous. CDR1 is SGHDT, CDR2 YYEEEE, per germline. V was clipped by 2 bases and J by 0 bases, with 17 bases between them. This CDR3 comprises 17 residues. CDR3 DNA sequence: TGTGCCAGCAGCTTTTGGGAGGAGGAGGCCTTGAACACTGAAGCTTTCTTT. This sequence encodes CASSFWEEEALNTEAFF.

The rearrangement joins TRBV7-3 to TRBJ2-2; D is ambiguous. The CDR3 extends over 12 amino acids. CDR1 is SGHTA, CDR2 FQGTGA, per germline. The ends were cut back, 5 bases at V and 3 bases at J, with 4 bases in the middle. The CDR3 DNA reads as TGTGCCAGCAGCCCCGACACCGGGGAGCTGTTTTTT. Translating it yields CASSPDTGELFF.

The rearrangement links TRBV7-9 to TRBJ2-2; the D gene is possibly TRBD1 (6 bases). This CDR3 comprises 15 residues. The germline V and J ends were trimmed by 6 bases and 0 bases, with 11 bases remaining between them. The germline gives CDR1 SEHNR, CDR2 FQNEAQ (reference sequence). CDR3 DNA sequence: TGTGCCAGCAGTGGACAGACCGCGAACACCGGGGAGCTGTTTTTT. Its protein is CASSGQTANTGELFF. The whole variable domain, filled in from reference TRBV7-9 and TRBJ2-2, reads DTGVSQNPRHKITKRGQNVTFRCDPISEHNRLYWYRQTLGQGPEFLTYFQNEAQLEKSRLLSDRFSAERPKGSFSTLEIQRTEQGDSAMYLCASSGQTANTGELFFGEGSRLTVL.

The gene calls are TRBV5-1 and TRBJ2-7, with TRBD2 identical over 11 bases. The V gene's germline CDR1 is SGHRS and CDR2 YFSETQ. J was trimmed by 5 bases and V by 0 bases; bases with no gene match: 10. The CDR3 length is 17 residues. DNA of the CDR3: TGCGCCAGCAGCTTGGTTCCCCAGGAACTAGCGGGAGACGAGCAGTACTTC. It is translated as CASSLVPQELAGDEQYF.

The CDR3 reads CASSPGLAGGDTGELFF. The CDR3 nucleotides are TGTGCCAGCAGCCCTGGGTTAGCGGGAGGGGACACCGGGGAGCTGTTTTTT. The V call is TRBV25-1, the J call TRBJ2-2; 11 positions agree with TRBD2. The CDR3 contains 17 residues. Germline loops: CDR1 MGHDK, CDR2 SYGVNS. With 6 bases clipped from V and 3 bases from J, the junction kept 9 bases outside the gene matches. The whole variable domain, filled in from reference TRBV25-1 and TRBJ2-2, reads EADIYQTPRYLVIGTGKKITLECSQTMGHDKMYWYQQDPGMELHLIHYSYGVNSTEKGDLSSESTVSRIRTEHFPLTLESARPSHTSQYLCASSPGLAGGDTGELFFGEGSRLTVL.

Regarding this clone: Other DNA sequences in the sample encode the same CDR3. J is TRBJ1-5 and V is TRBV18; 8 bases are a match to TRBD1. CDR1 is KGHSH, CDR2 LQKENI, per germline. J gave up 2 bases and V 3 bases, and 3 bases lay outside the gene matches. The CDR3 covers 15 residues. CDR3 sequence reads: CASSPGQGGNQPQHF. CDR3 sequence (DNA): TGTGCCAGCTCACCTGGACAGGGTGGCAATCAGCCCCAGCATTTT.

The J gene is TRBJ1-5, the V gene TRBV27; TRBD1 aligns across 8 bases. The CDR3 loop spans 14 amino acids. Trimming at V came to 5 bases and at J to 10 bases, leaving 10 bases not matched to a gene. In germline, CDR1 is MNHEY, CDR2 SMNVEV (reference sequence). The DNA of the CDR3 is TGTGCCAGCAGTGAGACGGGACAGGTGTTTCCCCAGCATTTT. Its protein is CASSETGQVFPQHF.

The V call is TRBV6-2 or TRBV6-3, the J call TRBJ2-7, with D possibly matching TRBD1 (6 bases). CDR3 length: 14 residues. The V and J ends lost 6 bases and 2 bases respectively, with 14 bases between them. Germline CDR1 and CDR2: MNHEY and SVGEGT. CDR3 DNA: TGTGCCAGCAGCAAGGGGCAGGGGACCTACGAGCAGTACTTC. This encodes CASSKGQGTYEQYF.

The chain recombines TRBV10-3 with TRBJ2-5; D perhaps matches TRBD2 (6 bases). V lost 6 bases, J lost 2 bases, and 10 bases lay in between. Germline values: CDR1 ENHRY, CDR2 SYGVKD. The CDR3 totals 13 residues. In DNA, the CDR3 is TGTGCCATCAGGGAGGGGCTACAAGAGACCCAGTACTTC. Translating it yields CAIREGLQETQYF.

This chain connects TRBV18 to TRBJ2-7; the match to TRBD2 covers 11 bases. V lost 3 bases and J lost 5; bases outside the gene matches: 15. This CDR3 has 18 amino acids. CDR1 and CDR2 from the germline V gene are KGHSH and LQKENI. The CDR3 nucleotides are TGTGCCAGCTCACCTAGTCCCGAGACTAGCGGGACAACAGACGAGCAGTACTTC. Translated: CASSPSPETSGTTDEQYF.

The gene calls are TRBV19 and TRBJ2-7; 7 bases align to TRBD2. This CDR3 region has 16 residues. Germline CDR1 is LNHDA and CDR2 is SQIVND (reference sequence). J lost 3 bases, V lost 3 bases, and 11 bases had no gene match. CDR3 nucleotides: TGTGCCAGTAGTATCTGGCTAGCGGAAGGCTTCTACGAGCAGTACTTC. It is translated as CASSIWLAEGFYEQYF.

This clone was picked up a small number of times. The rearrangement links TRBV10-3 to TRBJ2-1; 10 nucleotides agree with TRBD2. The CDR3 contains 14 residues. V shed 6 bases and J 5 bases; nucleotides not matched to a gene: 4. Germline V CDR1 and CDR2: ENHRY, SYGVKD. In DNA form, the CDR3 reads TGTGCCATCAGCCTAGCGGGAGCTCACAATGAGCAGTTCTTC. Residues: CAISLAGAHNEQFF.

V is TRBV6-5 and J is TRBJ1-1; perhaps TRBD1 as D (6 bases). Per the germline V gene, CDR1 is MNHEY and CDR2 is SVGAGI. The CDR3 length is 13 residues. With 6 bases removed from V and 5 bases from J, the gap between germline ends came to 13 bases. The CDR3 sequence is CASRSAGVTEAFF. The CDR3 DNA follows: TGTGCCAGCAGATCCGCAGGGGTTACTGAAGCTTTCTTT.

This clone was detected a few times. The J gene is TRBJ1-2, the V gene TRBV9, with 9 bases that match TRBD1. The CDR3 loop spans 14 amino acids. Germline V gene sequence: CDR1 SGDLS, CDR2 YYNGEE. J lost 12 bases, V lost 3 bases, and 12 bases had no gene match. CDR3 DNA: TGTGCCAGCAGCGCACAGGGGGCGGCACGAGAGAACACCTTC. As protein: CASSAQGAARENTF.

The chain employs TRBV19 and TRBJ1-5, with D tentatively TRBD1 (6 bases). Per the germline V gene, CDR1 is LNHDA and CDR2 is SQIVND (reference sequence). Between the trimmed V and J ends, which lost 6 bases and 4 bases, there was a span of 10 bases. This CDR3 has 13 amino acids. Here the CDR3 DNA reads TGTGCCAGTAGAGACAGGCCAAATCAGCCCCAGCATTTT. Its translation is CASRDRPNQPQHF. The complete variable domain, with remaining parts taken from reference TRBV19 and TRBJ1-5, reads DGGITQSPKYLFRKEGQNVTLSCEQNLNHDAMYWYRQDPGQGLRLIYYSQIVNDFQKGDIAEGYSVSREKKESFPLTVTSAQKNPTAFYLCASRDRPNQPQHFGDGTRLSIL.

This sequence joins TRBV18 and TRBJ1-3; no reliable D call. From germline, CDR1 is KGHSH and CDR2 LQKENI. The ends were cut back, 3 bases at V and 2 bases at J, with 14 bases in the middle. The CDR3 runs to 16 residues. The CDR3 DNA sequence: TGTGCCAGCTCACCCCCGTGGGAGTCAACTGGAAACACCATATATTTT. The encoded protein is CASSPPWESTGNTIYF.

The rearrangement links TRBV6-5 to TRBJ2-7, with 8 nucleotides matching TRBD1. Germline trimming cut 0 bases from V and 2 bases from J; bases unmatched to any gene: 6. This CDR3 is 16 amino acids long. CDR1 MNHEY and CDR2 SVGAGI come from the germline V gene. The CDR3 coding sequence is TGTGCCAGCAGTTACTCGTGGGACAGGCCAACCTACGAGCAGTACTTC. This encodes CASSYSWDRPTYEQYF.